The sequence of this T cell receptor (beta chain) was determined in a study of OX40 agonist ivuxolimab in advanced cancers. Study at large: Mean age about 60 years, range 23 to 79; around 80% male. Three patients, one with hepatocellular carcinoma and two with cutaneous melanoma, responded partially.

General observations from the study: The average count of expanded clones was higher among CD8+ T cells than among CD4+.

Trimming cost V 2 bases and J 5 bases, with 5 bases left between them. Germline V gene lookup returns CDR1 SGHDT and CDR2 YYEEEE. CDR3 length: 11 residues. With regard to this clone: The antigen is unknown.

Sequencing used immunoSEQ multiplex PCR; TCRdb keeps in-frame clones, though not all of them. Found here are roughly 12,000 clones, around 87% of them singletons; the top ten hold over 45%. This sequence joins TRBV5-6 and TRBJ2-7; the D is unclear. Here the sequenced sample was CD4+ or CD8+ T cells sorted from blood, taken in a trial of the OX40 agonist ivuxolimab. This TCR derives from an adult with an advanced solid tumor such as melanoma, head and neck, liver or kidney cancer. This CDR3 is CASSLGHEQYF. Here the CDR3 DNA reads TGTGCCAGCAGCTTAGGGCACGAGCAGTACTTC.